The rows below give T cell receptor beta chains drawn from one sample of a study of metastatic and nonmetastatic thyroid tumors. TCRdb re-called the PCR reads via MiXCR. The sample records 30,000 to 40,000 clones, about 31% being singletons. Sequenced input: blood. These receptors were collected from a female donor with papillary thyroid cancer or a benign thyroid nodule (not recorded which). Some clones in this sample may be carry-over from other donors' samples. Each CDR3 is given with its conserved first and last residue. A D gene is named only where the DNA matches it firmly. Rows give clone size only sometimes, using once, few, many, or a class for an expanded clone.

abundance: -
v_gene: TRBV18
d_gene: -
j_gene: TRBJ2-1
CDR3nt: TGTGCCAGCTCACCAGGGGGAGGTTCCTACAATGAGCAGTTCTTC
CDR3aa: CASSPGGGSYNEQFF

abundance: medium-sized
v_gene: TRBV2
d_gene: TRBD1
j_gene: TRBJ1-2
CDR3nt: TGTGCCAGCAACCCTACAGGGGGAGTGGGCTATGGCTACACCTTC
CDR3aa: CASNPTGGVGYGYTF

abundance: many
v_gene: TRBV20-1
d_gene: TRBD1
j_gene: TRBJ2-7
CDR3nt: TGCAGTGCACCGGGACAGGCCTCCTACGAGCAGTACTTC
CDR3aa: CSAPGQASYEQYF

abundance: -
v_gene: TRBV6-2/TRBV6-3
d_gene: -
j_gene: TRBJ1-1
CDR3nt: TGTGCCAGCAGTTACTCGCAGGGGAGTGGCACTGAAGCTTTCTTT
CDR3aa: CASSYSQGSGTEAFF

abundance: -
v_gene: TRBV24-1
d_gene: -
j_gene: TRBJ2-1
CDR3nt: TGTGCCACCAGTGGGGTGGGAATTCAGAATGAGCAGTTCTTC
CDR3aa: CATSGVGIQNEQFF

abundance: few
v_gene: TRBV12-3/TRBV12-4
d_gene: TRBD2
j_gene: TRBJ2-7
CDR3nt: TGTGCCAGCAGTTTGCCTAGCGGGAGGGCCCACTCCTACGAGCAGTACTTC
CDR3aa: CASSLPSGRAHSYEQYF

abundance: -
v_gene: TRBV5-1
d_gene: -
j_gene: TRBJ1-2
CDR3nt: TGCGCCAGCAGCGTTATTGCAGGGGATATCTATGGCTACACCTTC
CDR3aa: CASSVIAGDIYGYTF

abundance: medium-sized
v_gene: TRBV4-1
d_gene: -
j_gene: TRBJ2-7
CDR3nt: TGCGCCAGCAGCCAAGATCCCGTCGTCTCCTACGAGCAGTACTTC
CDR3aa: CASSQDPVVSYEQYF

abundance: few
v_gene: TRBV20-1
d_gene: -
j_gene: TRBJ1-1
CDR3nt: TGCAGTGCTACAGACCCGCTGACGGTGAACACGGAAGGTTTCTTT
CDR3aa: CSATDPLTVNTEGFF

abundance: -
v_gene: TRBV11-2
d_gene: TRBD2
j_gene: TRBJ2-3
CDR3nt: TGTGCCATCAGCTTAGGTCTTAGCGGGAGGGCCGGGCCAGATACGCAGTATTTT
CDR3aa: CAISLGLSGRAGPDTQYF

abundance: many
v_gene: TRBV20-1
d_gene: TRBD1
j_gene: TRBJ1-2
CDR3nt: TGCAGTGCCGACGACAGGGGAAGCTATGGCTACACCTTC
CDR3aa: CSADDRGSYGYTF